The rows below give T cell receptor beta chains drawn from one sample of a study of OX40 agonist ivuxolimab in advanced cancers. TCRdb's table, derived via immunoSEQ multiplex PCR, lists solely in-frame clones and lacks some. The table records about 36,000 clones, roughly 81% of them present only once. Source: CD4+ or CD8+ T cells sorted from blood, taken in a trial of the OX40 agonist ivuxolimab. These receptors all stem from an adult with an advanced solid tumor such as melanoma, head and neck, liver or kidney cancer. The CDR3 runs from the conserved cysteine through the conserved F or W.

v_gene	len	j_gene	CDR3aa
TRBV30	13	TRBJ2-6	CAWTGAGANVLTF
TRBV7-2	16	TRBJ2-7	CASRSNRVTPFYEQYF
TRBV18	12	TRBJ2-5	CASSRSGETQYF
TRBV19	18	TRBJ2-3	CASQWIRDRRRSTDTQYF
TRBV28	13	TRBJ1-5	CATTVESNQPQHF
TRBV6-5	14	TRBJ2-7	CASSTRDRGEEQYF
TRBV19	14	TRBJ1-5	CASSIGGAGQPQHF
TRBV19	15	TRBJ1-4	CASSEQGWANEKLFF
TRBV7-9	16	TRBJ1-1	CASSLAYGGWYTEAFF
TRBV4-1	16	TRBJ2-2	CASSQVLERGAGELFF
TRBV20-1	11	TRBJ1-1	CSAQGDTEAFF
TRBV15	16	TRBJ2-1	CATSNPSGRVWDEQFF
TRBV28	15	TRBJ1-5	CASTAGGHSNQPQHF
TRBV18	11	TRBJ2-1	CASSPSHEQFF
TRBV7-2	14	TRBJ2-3	CASSLRAGADTQYF
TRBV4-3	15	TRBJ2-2	CASSHDPNPPGELFF
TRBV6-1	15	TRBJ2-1	CASSTGTGTNNEQFF
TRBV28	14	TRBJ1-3	CASNKGGSGNTIYF
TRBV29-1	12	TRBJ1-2	CSVEGRSYGYTF
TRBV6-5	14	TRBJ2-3	CASSRGGSTDTQYF
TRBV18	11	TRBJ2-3	CASSPQDTQYF
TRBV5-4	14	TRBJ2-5	CASSPGHSQETQYF